This T cell receptor beta chain was captured by sequencing in a study of identical twins. The cDNA had a unique molecular identifier and a template-switch universal primer site. A single record per CDR3 protein comes from TCRdb applying MiXCR to the 5' RACE reads. The profile shows hundreds of thousands of distinct CDR3 sequences, about 12% of them singletons. This clonotype has ten or more counts. Its antigen is not known. This CDR3 is 13 amino acids long. V was trimmed by 4 bases and J by 7 bases, leaving 14 bases between them. Germline CDR1 is SQVTM and CDR2 is ANQGSEA. Study-level results: The abundant beta clonotypes from cord blood had fewer insertions, and memory repertoires had none of this. Cross-sectional statistical analysis, not tracking of the same donors, underpinned the conclusions.

These data also featured in a second study, about yellow fever vaccine responses in identical twins.

The chain is built from TRBV29-1 and TRBJ1-5, with a weak D call TRBD1 (6 bases). This receptor was identified in a woman between 18 and 30 years old in good health. The sample was PBMCs. The CDR3: CSVAPGVGQPQHF. For the CDR3, the DNA is TGCAGCGTTGCCCCAGGGGTTGGGCAGCCCCAGCATTTT.